The TCR beta chain described here comes from a study of blood T cell repertoires in COVID-19. The V gene's germline CDR1 is LNHNV and CDR2 YYDKDF (reference sequence). V was cut by 7 bases and J by 6 bases, with 16 bases left in between. This CDR3 is 15 amino acids long. Sequenced by immunoSEQ multiplex PCR; TCRdb stores in-frame clones only, minus some. The profile shows 120,000 to 150,000 clones, about 85% of them singletons. Sequencing input: peripheral blood. This chain links TRBV15 with TRBJ1-6; D uncertain. This TCR was recovered from a woman aged 40-49 years with active or convalescent COVID-19. The CDR3 protein is CATKENPIPNSPLHF. For the CDR3, the DNA is TGTGCCACCAAGGAGAACCCCATCCCTAATTCACCCCTCCACTTT.